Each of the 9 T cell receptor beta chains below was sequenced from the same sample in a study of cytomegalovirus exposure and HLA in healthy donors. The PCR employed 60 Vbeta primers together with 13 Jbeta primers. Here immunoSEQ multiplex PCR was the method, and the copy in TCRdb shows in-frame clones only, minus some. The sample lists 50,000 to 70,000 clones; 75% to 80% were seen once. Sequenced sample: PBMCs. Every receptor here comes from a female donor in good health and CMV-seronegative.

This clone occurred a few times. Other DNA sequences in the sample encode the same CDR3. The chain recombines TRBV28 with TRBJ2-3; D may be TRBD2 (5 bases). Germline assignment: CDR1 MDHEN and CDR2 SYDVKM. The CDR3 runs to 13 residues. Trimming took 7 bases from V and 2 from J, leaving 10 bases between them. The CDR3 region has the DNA TGTGCCAGCAACGAGAGGGTCACAGATACGCAGTATTTT. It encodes CASNERVTDTQYF.

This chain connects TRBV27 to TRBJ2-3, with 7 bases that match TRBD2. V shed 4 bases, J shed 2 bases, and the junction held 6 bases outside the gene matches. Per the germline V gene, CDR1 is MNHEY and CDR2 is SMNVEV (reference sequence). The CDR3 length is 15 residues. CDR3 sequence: CASSSGGRLTDTQYF. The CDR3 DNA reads TGTGCCAGCAGTTCCGGGGGGAGGCTCACAGATACGCAGTATTTT.

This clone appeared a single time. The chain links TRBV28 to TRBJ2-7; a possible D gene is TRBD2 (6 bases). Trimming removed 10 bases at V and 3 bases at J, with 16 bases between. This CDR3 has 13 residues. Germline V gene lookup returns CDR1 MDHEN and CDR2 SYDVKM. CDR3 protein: CATRWGVFYEQYF. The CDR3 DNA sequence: TGTGCCACCAGATGGGGGGTTTTCTACGAGCAGTACTTC.

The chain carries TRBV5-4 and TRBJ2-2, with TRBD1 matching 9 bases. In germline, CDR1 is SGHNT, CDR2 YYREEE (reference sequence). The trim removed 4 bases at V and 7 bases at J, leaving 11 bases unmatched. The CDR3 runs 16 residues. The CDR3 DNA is TGTGCCAGCAGCCCCGGCGTACAGGGGGCTAGCGGGGAGCTGTTTTTT. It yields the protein CASSPGVQGASGELFF.

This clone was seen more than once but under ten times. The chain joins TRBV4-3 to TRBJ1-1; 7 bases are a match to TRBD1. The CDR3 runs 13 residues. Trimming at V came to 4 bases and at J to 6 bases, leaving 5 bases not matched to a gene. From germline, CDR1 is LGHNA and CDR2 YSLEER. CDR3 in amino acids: CASSPNDRAEAFF. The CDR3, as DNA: TGCGCCAGCAGCCCTAATGACAGGGCTGAAGCTTTCTTT.

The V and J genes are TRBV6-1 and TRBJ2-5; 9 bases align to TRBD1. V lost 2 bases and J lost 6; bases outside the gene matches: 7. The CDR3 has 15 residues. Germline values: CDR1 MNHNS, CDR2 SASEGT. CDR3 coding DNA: TGTGCCAGCAGTGAACAGACAGGGGGTACGCAGACCCAGTACTTC. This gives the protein CASSEQTGGTQTQYF.

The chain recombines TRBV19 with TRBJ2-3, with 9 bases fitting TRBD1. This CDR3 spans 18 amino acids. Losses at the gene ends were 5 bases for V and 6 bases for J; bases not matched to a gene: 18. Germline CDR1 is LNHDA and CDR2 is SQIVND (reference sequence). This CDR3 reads CASSPYRDREGGGDTQYF. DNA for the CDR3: TGTGCCAGTAGTCCCTACCGGGACAGGGAAGGAGGAGGCGATACGCAGTATTTT.

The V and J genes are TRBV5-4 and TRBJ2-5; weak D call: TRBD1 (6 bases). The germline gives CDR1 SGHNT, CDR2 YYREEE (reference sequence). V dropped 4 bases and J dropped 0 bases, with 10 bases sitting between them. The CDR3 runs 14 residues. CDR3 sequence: CASSSGQNQETQYF. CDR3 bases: TGTGCCAGCAGCAGCGGACAGAACCAAGAGACCCAGTACTTC.

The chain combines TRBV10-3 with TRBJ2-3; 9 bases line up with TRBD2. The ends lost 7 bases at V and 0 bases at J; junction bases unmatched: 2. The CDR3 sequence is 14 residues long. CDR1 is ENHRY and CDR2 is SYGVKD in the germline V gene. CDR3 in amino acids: CAIKSGGSTDTQYF. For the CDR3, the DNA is TGTGCCATCAAGAGCGGGGGGAGCACAGATACGCAGTATTTT.